This T cell receptor beta chain came from a study of OX40 agonist ivuxolimab in advanced cancers. Turning to the study itself: A male proportion of about 80% was recorded, with mean age about 60 years and range about 20 to 79. Whole-study findings and limits: More expanded clones were found, on average, in CD8+ than in CD4+ T cells.

Sampling times: baseline, cycle 4 day 1, cycle 7 day 1. Concerning this clone itself: Its antigen is not known.

Sequencing used immunoSEQ multiplex PCR; TCRdb keeps in-frame clones, though not all of them. Seen here are 77,000 or so clones, approximately 92% observed once, and the top ten hold 0.32%. Trimming removed 3 bases from V and 5 bases from J; junction bases left unmatched: 3. The germline gives CDR1 KGHSH, CDR2 LQKENI. The CDR3 runs 14 residues. This receptor was identified in an adult with an advanced solid tumor such as melanoma, head and neck, liver or kidney cancer. Sequenced here: CD4+ or CD8+ T cells sorted from blood, sampled in a trial of the OX40 agonist ivuxolimab. The rearrangement uses TRBV18 and TRBJ2-7, with 11 positions matching TRBD1. CDR3 in DNA: TGTGCCAGCTCACCTCGGACAGGGGGCGACGAGCAGTACTTC. This translates into CASSPRTGGDEQYF.